This T cell receptor (beta chain) was captured by sequencing in a study of OX40 agonist ivuxolimab in advanced cancers. Study in general: Prior checkpoint blockade (anti-PD-1, anti-PD-L1 or anti-CTLA-4) was permitted; about 40% had it.

The method was immunoSEQ multiplex PCR; TCRdb's version includes in-frame clones alone and lacks a portion of them. Of 73,000 or so clones listed, 80% to 95% are singletons. J gave up 2 bases and V 5 bases, and 3 bases lay outside the gene matches. Germline assignment: CDR1 SGHRS and CDR2 YFSETQ. CDR3 length: 13 residues. The rearrangement uses TRBV5-1 and TRBJ2-7; 8 bases fit TRBD1. The sequencing here drew on CD4+ or CD8+ T cells sorted from blood, taken in a trial of the OX40 agonist ivuxolimab. The source is an adult with an advanced solid tumor such as melanoma, head and neck, liver or kidney cancer. In nucleotides, the CDR3 is TGCGCCAGCAGGCGGACAGGGACCTACGAGCAGTACTTC. Its protein is CASRRTGTYEQYF.